This is a list of T cell receptor beta chains from one sample in a study of cytomegalovirus exposure and HLA in healthy donors. Profiling relied on immunoSEQ multiplex PCR, and the TCRdb table lists in-frame clones only, not all of them. The table has more than 150,000 clones, 82% seen once. Sample: PBMCs. These receptors were taken from a woman between 18 and 30 years old in good health and CMV-seronegative. Both conserved end residues are trimmed from each CDR3.

v_call cdr3_aa
TRBV18 ASENRDGSPLH
TRBV5-1 ASSLGTSGTYEQY
TRBV2 ATRRQNYGYT
TRBV28 ASSHRDSSSLGYT
TRBV5-3 ARSPPQEGNTEAF
TRBV14 ASSQRIVMGGDTQY
TRBV6-5 ASSYPRKKGDEQY
TRBV7-9 ASSLGSANEKLF
TRBV5-1 ASSRGSGELF
TRBV19 ASSIRDSLNTEAF
TRBV19 ASSTFGTDKAF
TRBV6-5 ASSSDSVPGDNEQF
TRBV19 ASSPPRTDTEAF
TRBV4-2 ASSQDLLGVSYRDQETQY
TRBV5-6 ASSLSRGYSEQY
TRBV6-6 ASSPDRAYGYT
TRBV6-5 ASSPTRWEGQPQH